The rows below give T cell receptor beta chains drawn from one sample of a study of cytomegalovirus exposure and HLA in healthy donors. Only in-frame clones appear in the TCRdb table, and some are missing; sequencing was by immunoSEQ multiplex PCR. This table holds roughly 72,000 clones, 79% found once. Sequenced sample: PBMCs. These receptors all stem from a middle-aged woman in good health and CMV-seropositive. Both conserved end residues are part of each CDR3. Each record gives: V gene, D gene, J gene, clone size, CDR3 DNA, CDR3 protein. A D gene is named only where the DNA matches it firmly. Clone size is shown for a subset of rows, as once, few, many or a class of expanded clone.

v_call: TRBV27
d_call: TRBD2
j_call: TRBJ2-5
clone_size: NA
cdr3_nt: TGTGCCAGCAGGAGGACTAGCGGCTACCAAGAGACCCAGTACTTC
cdr3_aa: CASRRTSGYQETQYF

v_call: TRBV6-5
d_call: TRBD1
j_call: TRBJ1-1
clone_size: NA
cdr3_nt: TGTGCCAGCGGACAGGGGACGAACACTGAAGCTTTCTTT
cdr3_aa: CASGQGTNTEAFF

v_call: TRBV6-6
d_call: NA
j_call: TRBJ1-2
clone_size: NA
cdr3_nt: TGTGCCAGCAGTAAAACCTTGGACAGTAACTATGGCTACACCTTC
cdr3_aa: CASSKTLDSNYGYTF

v_call: TRBV19
d_call: TRBD1
j_call: TRBJ1-1
clone_size: NA
cdr3_nt: TGTGCCAGTAGTATAGTGGGGACAGGTGAAGCTTTCTTT
cdr3_aa: CASSIVGTGEAFF

v_call: TRBV5-1
d_call: TRBD2
j_call: TRBJ2-1
clone_size: NA
cdr3_nt: TGCGCCAGCAAGCGATCGCGGGAGTACAATGAGCAGTTCTTC
cdr3_aa: CASKRSREYNEQFF

v_call: TRBV30
d_call: NA
j_call: TRBJ2-4
clone_size: NA
cdr3_nt: TGTGCCTGCCGGCAGGGTTTGATGGACATTCAGTACTTC
cdr3_aa: CACRQGLMDIQYF

v_call: TRBV5-1
d_call: NA
j_call: TRBJ2-5
clone_size: NA
cdr3_nt: TGCGCCAGCAGCTTGGGTCCCGTGGAGACCCAGTACTTC
cdr3_aa: CASSLGPVETQYF

v_call: TRBV5-1
d_call: NA
j_call: TRBJ1-2
clone_size: NA
cdr3_nt: TGCGCCAGCAGCCCGCGGGGGGGCCCTGAGGGCTATGGCTACACCTTC
cdr3_aa: CASSPRGGPEGYGYTF

v_call: TRBV29-1
d_call: NA
j_call: TRBJ1-1
clone_size: NA
cdr3_nt: TGCAGCGTTGGACAGATACTGAACACTGAAGCTTTCTTT
cdr3_aa: CSVGQILNTEAFF

v_call: TRBV10-1
d_call: TRBD1
j_call: TRBJ1-1
clone_size: once
cdr3_nt: TGCGCCAGCAGCGACAGGGGGAAAGGATATGAAGCTTTCTTT
cdr3_aa: CASSDRGKGYEAFF

v_call: TRBV30
d_call: NA
j_call: TRBJ1-1
clone_size: NA
cdr3_nt: TGTGCCGGTAGTGGCAGGAACACTGAAGCTTTCTTT
cdr3_aa: CAGSGRNTEAFF

v_call: TRBV6-5
d_call: NA
j_call: TRBJ2-1
clone_size: NA
cdr3_nt: TGTGCCAGCAGTCGTGGCGGTGAGCAGTTCTTC
cdr3_aa: CASSRGGEQFF

v_call: TRBV2
d_call: NA
j_call: TRBJ2-1
clone_size: NA
cdr3_nt: TGTGCCAGCAGGACTCTCGTACTTTCTAATGAGCAGTTCTTC
cdr3_aa: CASRTLVLSNEQFF

v_call: TRBV30
d_call: TRBD1
j_call: TRBJ1-2
clone_size: NA
cdr3_nt: TGTGCCTGGAGTGCTCAGGGACAGGGGGCCGATGGCTACACCTTC
cdr3_aa: CAWSAQGQGADGYTF

v_call: TRBV7-9
d_call: NA
j_call: TRBJ1-3
clone_size: once
cdr3_nt: TGTGCCAGCAGCTTAGGCAGGGTGTCTGGAAACACCATATATTTT
cdr3_aa: CASSLGRVSGNTIYF

v_call: TRBV2
d_call: TRBD1
j_call: TRBJ2-7
clone_size: NA
cdr3_nt: TGTGCCAGCAGACAGGGGAGCGTCGAGCAGTACTTC
cdr3_aa: CASRQGSVEQYF

v_call: TRBV6-1
d_call: TRBD1
j_call: TRBJ1-5
clone_size: once
cdr3_nt: TGTGCCAGCAGTGCCCCGGACAGGGGAGGAAATCAGCCCCAGCATTTT
cdr3_aa: CASSAPDRGGNQPQHF

v_call: TRBV7-9
d_call: NA
j_call: TRBJ1-5
clone_size: NA
cdr3_nt: TGTGCCAGCAGCTTAGGGGGGGTAAGCAATCAGCCCCAGCATTTT
cdr3_aa: CASSLGGVSNQPQHF

v_call: TRBV4-1
d_call: NA
j_call: TRBJ1-3
clone_size: NA
cdr3_nt: TGCGCCAGCAGCCAAGATACAGGGAACTCTGGAAACACCATATATTTT
cdr3_aa: CASSQDTGNSGNTIYF

v_call: TRBV5-6
d_call: NA
j_call: TRBJ2-7
clone_size: few
cdr3_nt: TGTGCCAGCAGCCCCGACGGGACTCAAGTGTCCTACGAGCAGTACTTC
cdr3_aa: CASSPDGTQVSYEQYF

v_call: TRBV6-1
d_call: NA
j_call: TRBJ1-1
clone_size: NA
cdr3_nt: TGTGCCAGCAGTTCAGTCATGAACACTGAAGCTTTCTTT
cdr3_aa: CASSSVMNTEAFF

v_call: TRBV28
d_call: TRBD1
j_call: TRBJ1-5
clone_size: once
cdr3_nt: TGTGCCAGCAGTGCCCAGACAGGGATCAATCAGCCCCAGCATTTT
cdr3_aa: CASSAQTGINQPQHF